These T cell receptor beta chains were read from a single sample in a study of T cell responses to AZD1222 COVID-19 vaccine. Some clones are missing from TCRdb's copy, which holds only in-frame ones; the method was immunoSEQ multiplex PCR. The sample shows 78,000 or so clones, 88% of them seen only once. This material consisted of peripheral blood, taken on day 0 of AZD1222 vaccination. All receptors derive from an adult in good health. Both conserved end residues are part of each CDR3. A D gene is named only where the DNA matches it firmly. Expanded clones are given a class, and other clones once, few, many or no size at all.

V: TRBV24-1; size: once; J: TRBJ1-1; D: TRBD1; CDR3: CATSDSQGEMNTEAFF; DNA: TGTGCCACCAGTGATTCCCAGGGGGAAATGAACACTGAAGCTTTCTTT
V: TRBV6-5; size: .; J: TRBJ2-7; D: TRBD1; CDR3: CASSFSGTELRWEQYF; DNA: TGTGCCAGCAGTTTCTCCGGGACAGAACTACGCTGGGAGCAGTACTTC
V: TRBV7-9; size: .; J: TRBJ1-2; D: .; CDR3: CASSFGQMGDYGYTF; DNA: TGTGCCAGCAGCTTCGGCCAAATGGGAGACTATGGCTACACCTTC
V: TRBV19; size: .; J: TRBJ2-6; D: TRBD1; CDR3: CATAPNRGTGANVLTF; DNA: TGTGCCACCGCGCCCAACAGGGGGACTGGGGCCAACGTCCTGACTTTC
V: TRBV18; size: .; J: TRBJ1-4; D: .; CDR3: CASSPPINEKLFF; DNA: TGTGCCAGCTCACCACCAATCAATGAAAAACTGTTTTTT
V: TRBV6-5; size: .; J: TRBJ1-1; D: .; CDR3: CASSSRTEATEAFF; DNA: TGTGCCAGCAGTTCCCGGACAGAGGCTACTGAAGCTTTCTTT
V: TRBV3-1/TRBV3-2; size: .; J: TRBJ2-1; D: .; CDR3: CASSQENTGRWDEQFF; DNA: TGTGCCAGCAGCCAAGAAAATACAGGCCGATGGGATGAGCAGTTCTTC
V: TRBV15; size: .; J: TRBJ2-5; D: .; CDR3: CATTPKPGMRETQYF; DNA: TGTGCCACCACCCCGAAGCCGGGAATGAGGGAGACCCAGTACTTC
V: TRBV27; size: .; J: TRBJ2-7; D: TRBD2; CDR3: CASSLGTSGRSTYEQYF; DNA: TGTGCCAGCAGTTTAGGGACTAGCGGGAGGTCCACCTACGAGCAGTACTTC
V: TRBV3-1/TRBV3-2; size: once; J: TRBJ1-5; D: .; CDR3: CASSQESYSNQPQHF; DNA: TGTGCCAGCAGCCAAGAATCGTATAGCAATCAGCCCCAGCATTTT
V: TRBV30; size: .; J: TRBJ2-2; D: .; CDR3: CAWIWGFGSGELFF; DNA: TGTGCCTGGATCTGGGGTTTTGGTTCCGGGGAGCTGTTTTTT
V: TRBV7-2; size: .; J: TRBJ2-2; D: .; CDR3: CASSLAFGNGELFF; DNA: TGTGCCAGCAGCTTAGCGTTCGGTAACGGGGAGCTGTTTTTT
V: TRBV6-2/TRBV6-3; size: once; J: TRBJ1-6; D: .; CDR3: CASSYRGVVNSPLHF; DNA: TGTGCCAGCAGTTACCGGGGGGTGGTGAATTCACCCCTCCACTTT
V: TRBV28; size: .; J: TRBJ2-7; D: TRBD2; CDR3: CASSFLAGEDEQYF; DNA: TGTGCCAGCAGTTTTTTAGCGGGAGAGGACGAGCAGTACTTC
V: TRBV3-1/TRBV3-2; size: once; J: TRBJ2-5; D: TRBD2; CDR3: CASSQNLAGVQETQYF; DNA: TGTGCCAGCAGCCAGAACCTAGCGGGAGTACAAGAGACCCAGTACTTC
V: TRBV28; size: .; J: TRBJ2-7; D: TRBD2; CDR3: CASSNRTSGRYEQYF; DNA: TGTGCCAGCAGTAACCGGACTAGCGGGCGGTACGAGCAGTACTTC
V: TRBV5-1; size: .; J: TRBJ1-3; D: .; CDR3: CASSLGASSGNTIYF; DNA: TGCGCCAGCAGCTTGGGGGCCAGTTCTGGAAACACCATATATTTT
V: TRBV6-5; size: .; J: TRBJ2-2; D: .; CDR3: CASRQTPWGTGELFF; DNA: TGTGCCAGCAGACAAACCCCGTGGGGCACCGGGGAGCTGTTTTTT
V: TRBV27; size: .; J: TRBJ1-5; D: .; CDR3: CASSLDTAHNQPQHF; DNA: TGTGCCAGCAGTTTGGATACAGCACATAATCAGCCCCAGCATTTT
V: TRBV14; size: .; J: TRBJ2-3; D: .; CDR3: CASSQVPGNTQYF; DNA: TGTGCCAGCAGCCAAGTACCGGGAAATACGCAGTATTTT
V: TRBV5-6; size: .; J: TRBJ1-4; D: TRBD1; CDR3: CASRLTGGSEKLFF; DNA: TGTGCCAGCAGGCTGACAGGGGGAAGCGAAAAACTGTTTTTT
V: TRBV19; size: .; J: TRBJ2-7; D: TRBD2; CDR3: CAKRCGTSLGQYF; DNA: TGTGCCAAGCGGTGCGGGACTAGTTTAGGGCAGTACTTC
V: TRBV7-2; size: .; J: TRBJ2-5; D: .; CDR3: CASSLEFIQETQYF; DNA: TGTGCCAGCAGCTTAGAGTTTATACAAGAGACCCAGTACTTC
V: TRBV7-3; size: .; J: TRBJ1-6; D: .; CDR3: CASSSPDVVPLHF; DNA: TGTGCCAGCAGCTCTCCGGACGTCGTACCCCTCCACTTT
V: TRBV14; size: .; J: TRBJ2-7; D: .; CDR3: CASSQGHGVSSYEQYF; DNA: TGTGCCAGCAGCCAAGGTCACGGGGTGAGCTCCTACGAGCAGTACTTC
V: TRBV30; size: .; J: TRBJ1-1; D: .; CDR3: CAWGKGRLAAEAFF; DNA: TGTGCCTGGGGAAAGGGGCGGCTTGCGGCTGAAGCTTTCTTT
V: TRBV4-2; size: .; J: TRBJ2-7; D: .; CDR3: CASSKDLGYYEQYF; DNA: TGTGCCAGCAGTAAAGACCTAGGGTACTACGAGCAGTACTTC
V: TRBV19; size: .; J: TRBJ1-5; D: .; CDR3: CASSQGLSGNQPQHF; DNA: TGTGCCAGTAGCCAAGGTCTGTCAGGCAATCAGCCCCAGCATTTT
V: TRBV6-5; size: .; J: TRBJ2-2; D: TRBD1; CDR3: CASSKRGQLGGELFF; DNA: TGTGCCAGCAGTAAAAGGGGGCAGTTAGGCGGGGAGCTGTTTTTT
V: TRBV5-4; size: .; J: TRBJ2-1; D: TRBD2; CDR3: CASSSSGRVEQFF; DNA: TGTGCCAGCAGCAGTAGCGGGAGAGTTGAGCAGTTCTTC
V: TRBV7-3; size: .; J: TRBJ2-2; D: .; CDR3: CASSPFGGIAGELFF; DNA: TGTGCCAGCAGCCCCTTTGGGGGTATCGCCGGGGAGCTGTTTTTT
V: TRBV27; size: .; J: TRBJ2-1; D: .; CDR3: CASSVAEYNEQFF; DNA: TGTGCCAGCTCTGTCGCGGAGTACAATGAGCAGTTCTTC
V: TRBV3-1/TRBV3-2; size: .; J: TRBJ2-7; D: TRBD1; CDR3: CASSQNGQGGYEQYF; DNA: TGTGCCAGCAGCCAAAACGGACAGGGAGGATACGAGCAGTACTTC
V: TRBV4-1; size: .; J: TRBJ2-7; D: .; CDR3: CASSLTVAYEQYF; DNA: TGCGCCAGCAGCCTGACAGTAGCCTACGAGCAGTACTTC
V: TRBV7-2; size: .; J: TRBJ2-2; D: .; CDR3: CASSLVGGTGELFF; DNA: TGTGCCAGCAGCTTAGTCGGTGGGACCGGGGAGCTGTTTTTT
V: TRBV11-2; size: .; J: TRBJ2-1; D: .; CDR3: CASSFRGSYNEQFF; DNA: TGTGCCAGCAGCTTCCGGGGGTCCTACAATGAGCAGTTCTTC
V: TRBV7-8; size: .; J: TRBJ2-1; D: .; CDR3: CASSLIASRSYNEQFF; DNA: TGTGCCAGCAGCTTAATAGCCTCCCGCTCCTACAATGAGCAGTTCTTC
V: TRBV27; size: .; J: TRBJ2-3; D: TRBD2; CDR3: CASSTSGRNTDTQYF; DNA: TGTGCCAGCAGTACTAGCGGGAGGAACACAGATACGCAGTATTTT
V: TRBV15; size: .; J: TRBJ1-4; D: .; CDR3: CAIGQPNEKLFF; DNA: TGTGCCATAGGACAGCCTAATGAAAAACTGTTTTTT
V: TRBV20-1; size: .; J: TRBJ2-3; D: TRBD2; CDR3: CSASRGGPLSDTQYF; DNA: TGCAGTGCTAGTCGCGGGGGGCCCCTTTCAGATACGCAGTATTTT
V: TRBV2; size: .; J: TRBJ1-2; D: .; CDR3: CAIEGGDGYTF; DNA: TGTGCCATCGAGGGAGGGGATGGCTACACCTTC
V: TRBV28; size: .; J: TRBJ1-5; D: TRBD1; CDR3: CASSSRVTGEHF; DNA: TGTGCCAGCAGCAGCAGGGTAACAGGGGAACATTTT
V: TRBV2; size: .; J: TRBJ1-1; D: TRBD1; CDR3: CASSLSGTVNTEAFF; DNA: TGTGCCAGCAGCTTATCCGGGACAGTGAACACTGAAGCTTTCTTT
V: TRBV5-6; size: .; J: TRBJ1-2; D: TRBD1; CDR3: CASSLPGGGGYTF; DNA: TGTGCCAGCAGCTTGCCAGGGGGCGGCGGCTACACCTTC
V: TRBV21-1; size: once; J: TRBJ1-2; D: .; CDR3: CASSRIGTVGPRGYTF; DNA: TGTGCCAGCAGCCGGATCGGGACAGTGGGGCCTAGAGGCTACACCTTC
V: TRBV9; size: .; J: TRBJ1-1; D: .; CDR3: CASSLRAGNTEAFF; DNA: TGTGCCAGTTCACTTCGGGCAGGGAACACTGAAGCTTTCTTT